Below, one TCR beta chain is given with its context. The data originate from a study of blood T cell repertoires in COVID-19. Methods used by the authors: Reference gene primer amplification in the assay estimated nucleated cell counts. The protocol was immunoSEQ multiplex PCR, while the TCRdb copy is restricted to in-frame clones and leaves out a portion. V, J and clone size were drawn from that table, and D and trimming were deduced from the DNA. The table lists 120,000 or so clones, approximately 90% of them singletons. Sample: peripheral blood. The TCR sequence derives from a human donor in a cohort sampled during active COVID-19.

CDR3 amino acids: CASSPTGGYGYTF. The CDR3 DNA reads TGTGCCAGCAGTCCGACAGGGGGGTATGGCTACACCTTC. The chain employs TRBV6-5 and TRBJ1-2, with TRBD1 matching over 9 bases. Germline-derived CDR1 and CDR2 are MNHEY and SVGAGI. V shed 5 bases and J 5 bases; nucleotides not matched to a gene: 3. This CDR3 is built from 13 residues.